These 29 T cell receptor beta chains share one sample of origin, sequenced in a study of CD8 T cells in Susac syndrome. RNA in amounts of 0.5 to 1 ug was reverse transcribed with random hexamers. One entry per CDR3 protein results from TCRdb running MiXCR on the immunoSEQ multiplex PCR reads. The table includes some 170,000 distinct CDR3 sequences, about 95% detected once. Sequencing was carried out using CD4+ T cells from PBMCs. The receptors derive from a human donor in good health.

The J gene is TRBJ2-5, the V gene TRBV29-1, with a possible D match to TRBD1 (6 bases). This CDR3 contains 13 residues. V was trimmed by 4 bases and J by 6 bases, leaving 15 bases between them. Germline V gene sequence: CDR1 SQVTM, CDR2 ANQGSEA. CDR3 region: CSVAPTGLKTQYF. The CDR3, as DNA: TGCAGCGTTGCACCCACAGGGTTGAAGACCCAGTACTTC. The full variable domain, with the rest looked up from reference TRBV29-1 and TRBJ2-5, is SAVISQKPSRDICQRGTSLTIQCQVDSQVTMMFWYRQQPGQSLTLIATANQGSEATYESGFVIDKFPISRPNLTFSTLTVSNMSPEDSSIYLCSVAPTGLKTQYFGPGTRLLVL.

The genes are TRBV20-1 and TRBJ2-7, with D possibly called TRBD1 or TRBD2 (5 bases each). The CDR3 extends over 14 amino acids. Trimming left V 3 bases short and J 2 bases short, with 14 bases between. Germline loops: CDR1 DFQATT, CDR2 SNEGSKA (reference sequence). CDR3 amino acids: CSARAGTATYEQYF. The CDR3 DNA is TGCAGTGCTAGGGCCGGGACGGCGACCTACGAGCAGTACTTC.

The gene calls are TRBV28 and TRBJ2-1; the match to TRBD1 covers 7 bases. Trimming at V came to 6 bases and at J to 12 bases, leaving 5 bases not matched to a gene. Germline lookup yields CDR1 MDHEN and CDR2 SYDVKM. The CDR3 is made up of 11 amino acids. The CDR3 is CASSIRDRQFF. The CDR3 coding sequence is TGTGCCAGCAGCATCCGGGACAGGCAGTTCTTC.

This rearrangement joins TRBV28 to TRBJ2-5, with D possibly being TRBD1 or TRBD2 (5 bases each). CDR3 length: 14 residues. From germline, CDR1 is MDHEN and CDR2 SYDVKM. CDR3 nucleotide sequence: TGTGTCGCAGTCCGGAGAGGGGCGAAGGAGACCCAGTACTTC. Its translation is CVAVRRGAKETQYF.

CDR3 sequence reads: CSVAGLSYHGELFF. The DNA for the CDR3 is TGCAGCGTTGCGGGGTTATCTTATCACGGGGAGCTGTTTTTT. The gene calls are TRBV29-1 and TRBJ2-2; maybe TRBD2 (5 bases). The CDR3 has 14 amino acids. Germline lookup yields CDR1 SQVTM and CDR2 ANQGSEA. Trimming removed 4 bases at V and 7 bases at J, with 16 bases between.

The chain joins TRBV20-1 to TRBJ2-7; D gene ambiguous. Germline V CDR1 and CDR2: DFQATT, SNEGSKA (reference sequence). The CDR3 totals 13 residues. The V and J ends lost 1 base and 7 bases respectively, with 14 bases between them. The CDR3: CSARAPAIWEQYF. CDR3 nucleotide sequence: TGCAGTGCTAGAGCTCCGGCCATTTGGGAGCAGTACTTC.

The chain is built from TRBV6-5 and TRBJ1-4; 7 bases map to TRBD1. There are 16 residues in the CDR3. V trimming: 0 bases; J trimming: 8 bases; junction bases outside the gene matches: 9. Germline V gives CDR1 MNHEY, CDR2 SVGAGI. Here the CDR3 DNA reads TGTGCCAGCAGTTACTCTTTTACGGGACAGCAGGAAAAACTGTTTTTT. This translates into CASSYSFTGQQEKLFF.

J is TRBJ1-2 and V is TRBV30; D unclear. The CDR3 length is 14 residues. V dropped 0 bases and J dropped 0 bases, with 8 bases sitting between them. Germline CDR1 is GTSNPN and CDR2 is SVGIG (reference sequence). The CDR3 here is CAWSVRLANYGYTF. The CDR3 DNA sequence: TGTGCCTGGAGTGTAAGATTGGCTAACTATGGCTACACCTTC.

The chain links TRBV13 to TRBJ2-3; no clear D gene. CDR3 length equals 17 residues. Per germline, CDR1 PRHDT and CDR2 FYEKMQ (reference sequence). The germline V and J ends were trimmed by 0 bases and 3 bases, with 16 bases remaining between them. CDR3 protein: CASSLGPGIGLTDTQYF. For the CDR3, the DNA is TGTGCCAGCAGCTTAGGCCCAGGTATAGGGTTAACAGATACGCAGTATTTT.

This chain links TRBV21-1 with TRBJ1-2; the DNA was not compared with TRBD1, the D call given in the table. TRBV21-1 is deemed a pseudogene. The CDR3 sequence is 15 residues long. The CDR3 sequence: CASSSHPGQEAGHTF. The CDR3 nucleotides read TGTGCCAGCAGCTCCCATCCGGGACAGGAGGCTGGTCACACCTTC.

The V call is TRBV9, the J call TRBJ2-2, with a possible D match to TRBD2 (5 bases). Germline CDR1 is SGDLS and CDR2 is YYNGEE. The CDR3 extends over 15 amino acids. Trimming pared 4 bases from V and 6 bases from J, leaving 16 bases between. CDR3 amino acids: CASSTRADYAGELFF. CDR3 bases: TGTGCCAGCAGCACCCGGGCCGACTACGCCGGGGAGCTGTTTTTT. Full variable domain (remainder filled in from reference TRBV9 and TRBJ2-2): DSGVTQTPKHLITATGQRVTLRCSPRSGDLSVYWYQQSLDQGLQFLIQYYNGEERAKGNILERFSAQQFPDLHSELNLSSLELGDSALYFCASSTRADYAGELFFGEGSRLTVL.

The J gene is TRBJ2-1, the V gene TRBV7-9, with TRBD2 matching 14 bases. In germline, CDR1 is SEHNR, CDR2 FQNEAQ (reference sequence). After removal of 5 bases from V and 6 bases from J, the junction contained 6 bases not matched to a gene. CDR3 size: 16 residues. For the CDR3, the DNA is TGTGCCAGCAGCGCCGGGACTAGCGGGAGATCCAATGAGCAGTTCTTC. Its protein product is CASSAGTSGRSNEQFF.

This clonotype was seen a single time. J is TRBJ2-1 and V is TRBV29-1, with D perhaps being TRBD1 or TRBD2 (5 bases each). The germline V gene has CDR1 SQVTM and CDR2 ANQGSEA. The CDR3 extends over 12 amino acids. The V end was cut by 6 bases, the J end by 5 bases, with 11 bases between. The CDR3 sequence is CSVARGDNEQFF. In DNA form, the CDR3 reads TGCAGCGTGGCTAGAGGGGACAATGAGCAGTTCTTC.

The chain is built from TRBV5-1 and TRBJ2-2; a possible D gene is TRBD1 (6 bases). The CDR3 is made up of 15 amino acids. CDR1 is SGHRS and CDR2 is YFSETQ in the germline V gene. The V end was cut by 5 bases, the J end by 5 bases, with 16 bases between. Here the CDR3 reads CASRKGNRETGELFF. CDR3 bases: TGCGCCAGCAGAAAGGGTAACAGGGAGACCGGGGAGCTGTTTTTT. The complete variable domain, with remaining parts taken from reference TRBV5-1 and TRBJ2-2, reads KAGVTQTPRYLIKTRGQQVTLSCSPISGHRSVSWYQQTPGQGLQFLFEYFSETQRNKGNFPGRFSGRQFSNSRSEMNVSTLELGDSALYLCASRKGNRETGELFFGEGSRLTVL.

The chain uses TRBV20-1 and TRBJ1-1, with 8 bases that match TRBD1. Germline trimming cut 0 bases from V and 1 base from J; bases unmatched to any gene: 7. The germline V gene has CDR1 DFQATT and CDR2 SNEGSKA (reference sequence). The CDR3 sequence is 16 residues long. The CDR3 loop reads CSARDYGTGANTEAFF. The CDR3 DNA follows: TGCAGTGCTAGAGATTATGGGACAGGAGCGAACACTGAAGCTTTCTTT.

This chain joins TRBV7-3 and TRBJ2-1; D possibly corresponds to TRBD1 (5 bases). The CDR3 extends over 12 amino acids. Deletions cut 5 bases from V and 9 bases from J, with 11 bases between. Germline CDR1 SGHTA, CDR2 FQGTGA. CDR3 nucleotide sequence: TGTGCCAGCAGCCAACTAACAGGTGAGCAGTTCTTC. Translating gives CASSQLTGEQFF.

V gene TRBV5-1 combines with J gene TRBJ2-1; D remains unclear. V lost 4 bases, J lost 0 bases, and 11 bases lay in between. Germline V gives CDR1 SGHRS, CDR2 YFSETQ. This CDR3 is built from 15 residues. CDR3: CASSEDVPSYNEQFF. The DNA for the CDR3 is TGCGCCAGCAGCGAAGATGTGCCCTCCTACAATGAGCAGTTCTTC.

The J gene is TRBJ1-1, the V gene TRBV12-3 or TRBV12-4, with D uncertain. CDR3 length: 15 amino acids. Trimming took off 6 bases at V and 0 bases at J, with 14 bases between the two ends. For the CDR3, the DNA is TGTGCCAGCAGCCGACTGACCTTTATGAACACTGAAGCTTTCTTT. The encoded protein is CASSRLTFMNTEAFF.

J is TRBJ2-3 and V is TRBV12-3 or TRBV12-4; TRBD1 matches 7 bases. V trimming: 2 bases; J trimming: 9 bases; junction bases outside the gene matches: 5. The CDR3 covers 13 residues. The CDR3 coding sequence is TGTGCCAGCAGTTTAACCCCGGGACAGACGCAGTATTTT. The encoded protein is CASSLTPGQTQYF.

The gene calls are TRBV23-1 and TRBJ1-2, with TRBD1 as a possible D gene (6 bases). TRBV23-1 is assigned to the ORF class and has an uncertain function. The CDR3 covers 14 residues. V gave up 10 bases and J gave up 5 bases, with 20 bases separating them. In nucleotides, the CDR3 is TGCGCCACCCGAAGACAGGAGAAACTATATGGCTACACCTTC. Translation: CATRRQEKLYGYTF.

The V gene is TRBV20-1, the J gene TRBJ2-5; D might be TRBD2 (5 bases). Per the germline V gene, CDR1 is DFQATT and CDR2 is SNEGSKA (reference sequence). This CDR3 comprises 13 residues. The V end lost 4 bases, the J end lost 0 bases, and 9 bases lay between the germline ends. The CDR3 DNA is TGCAGTGCTACCCCGGGGTACCAAGAGACCCAGTACTTC. Its protein is CSATPGYQETQYF.

The genes are TRBV7-9 and TRBJ2-1; 9 bases are shared with TRBD2. This CDR3 is built from 14 residues. Germline V CDR1 and CDR2: SEHNR, FQNEAQ (reference sequence). With V trimmed by 7 bases and J by 7 bases, 8 bases remained unmatched. CDR3 residues: CASTYSGRGNEQFF. The CDR3 nucleotides are TGTGCCAGCACCTATAGCGGGAGAGGGAATGAGCAGTTCTTC.

The CDR3 DNA reads TGCGCCAGCAGTCAATCGTTCCAGGGGCGCAGCACTGAAGCTTTCTTT. This sequence encodes CASSQSFQGRSTEAFF. The chain couples TRBV23-1 to TRBJ1-1, with D maybe TRBD1 (6 bases). TRBV23-1 is annotated as an ORF whose role is uncertain. There are 16 residues in the CDR3. Trimming removed 0 bases at V and 4 bases at J, with 15 bases between.

The chain has TRBV4-3 and TRBJ2-3; TRBD2 aligns across 7 bases. The CDR3 is 15 amino acids. V lost 4 bases and J lost 2; bases outside the gene matches: 6. Germline V gene data show CDR1 as LGHNA and CDR2 as YSLEER. CDR3 residues: CASSPTSRNTDTQYF. The CDR3 bases are TGCGCCAGCAGCCCGACTAGCCGCAACACAGATACGCAGTATTTT.

The chain carries TRBV6-5 and TRBJ2-7; TRBD1 aligns across 7 bases. Looked up from germline, CDR1 is MNHEY and CDR2 is SVGAGI. V gave up 6 bases and J gave up 9 bases; unmatched junction bases: 5. CDR3 length: 11 residues. The CDR3 spells CASSTGVRQYF. DNA of the CDR3: TGTGCCAGCAGCACAGGGGTTAGGCAGTACTTC.

The rearrangement links TRBV20-1 to TRBJ2-7, with a tentative D call TRBD1 (8 bases). This CDR3 comprises 15 residues. Germline lookup yields CDR1 DFQATT and CDR2 SNEGSKA (reference sequence). V was clipped by 6 bases and J by 2 bases, with 20 bases between them. The CDR3 here is CSARGTGGPTYEQYF. The CDR3 bases are TGCAGTGCGCGGGGGACAGGCGGCCCAACCTACGAGCAGTACTTC.

V gene TRBV3-1 combines with J gene TRBJ1-4; possibly TRBD1 for D (6 bases). Trimming left V 4 bases short and J 5 bases short, with 11 bases between. Germline V gene lookup returns CDR1 LGHDT and CDR2 YNNKEL (reference sequence). This CDR3 has 14 amino acids. CDR3 nucleotides: TGTGCCAGCAGCCGGCACAGGGAGAATGAAAAACTGTTTTTT. Its translation is CASSRHRENEKLFF.

The CDR3 region is CASRRSRTSETYEQYF. The CDR3 nucleotides read TGTGCCAGCAGACGTAGTAGGACTAGCGAAACCTACGAGCAGTACTTC. V usage is TRBV6-1 and J usage is TRBJ2-7, with TRBD2 matching 9 bases. V shed 6 bases and J 2 bases; nucleotides not matched to a gene: 11. CDR1 and CDR2 from the germline V gene are MNHNS and SASEGT. The CDR3 loop spans 16 amino acids.

This chain uses TRBV4-3 with TRBJ2-2; 7 positions match TRBD1. CDR3 length: 17 residues. The germline CDR1 and CDR2 sequences are LGHNA and YSLEER. V was pared by 0 bases and J by 7 bases, with 11 bases of the junction left unmatched. The CDR3 coding sequence is TGCGCCAGCAGCCAAGATCCCGGGCAGGGGGTAGTCGGGGAGCTGTTTTTT. It translates to CASSQDPGQGVVGELFF.